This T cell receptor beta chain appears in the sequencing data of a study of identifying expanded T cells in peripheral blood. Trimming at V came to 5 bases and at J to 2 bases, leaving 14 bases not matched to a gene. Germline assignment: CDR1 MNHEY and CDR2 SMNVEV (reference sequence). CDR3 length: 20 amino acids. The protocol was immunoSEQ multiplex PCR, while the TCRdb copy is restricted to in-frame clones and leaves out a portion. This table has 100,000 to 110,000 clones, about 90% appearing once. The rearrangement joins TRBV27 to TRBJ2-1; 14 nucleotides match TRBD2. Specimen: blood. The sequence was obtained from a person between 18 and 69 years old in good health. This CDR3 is CASSHGTSGGRGDPYNEQFF. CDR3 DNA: TGTGCCAGCAGTCATGGGACTAGCGGGGGCCGTGGGGACCCCTACAATGAGCAGTTCTTC.